This T cell receptor beta chain was captured by sequencing in a study of CD8+CD57+ T cells in acquired aplastic anemia. Whole-study context: Recorded DNA amounts for sorted CD4+ and CD8+ cells had an average of around 3.4 ug.

This clonotype was recorded at least ten times. Its antigen is unknown. Study outcomes and limitations: Between patients and controls, approximately 29 CD8+ CDR3 sequences were found in common. Patients showed no significant difference from controls in CD8+ Simpson's diversity.

Researchers used genomic DNA as the template to profile TCR beta VDJ and CDR3. Via MiXCR, TCRdb re-called the reads, giving one row per CDR3 protein. The sample carries more than 250,000 distinct CDR3 sequences, approximately 55% recorded once. The sequence was obtained from a human donor with severe aplastic anemia or a healthy control (not recorded which). Sequenced: sorted CD4+, CD8+, or CD8+CD57+ T cells (not recorded which) from PBMCs.

For the CDR3, the DNA is TGTGCCAGCAGTTTCGTACGATACCCCTACGAGCAGTACTTC. Amino acid sequence: CASSFVRYPYEQYF. The chain employs TRBV12-3 or TRBV12-4 and TRBJ2-7; D is unresolved. The V and J ends lost 3 bases and 2 bases respectively, with 11 bases between them. The CDR3 loop spans 14 amino acids.